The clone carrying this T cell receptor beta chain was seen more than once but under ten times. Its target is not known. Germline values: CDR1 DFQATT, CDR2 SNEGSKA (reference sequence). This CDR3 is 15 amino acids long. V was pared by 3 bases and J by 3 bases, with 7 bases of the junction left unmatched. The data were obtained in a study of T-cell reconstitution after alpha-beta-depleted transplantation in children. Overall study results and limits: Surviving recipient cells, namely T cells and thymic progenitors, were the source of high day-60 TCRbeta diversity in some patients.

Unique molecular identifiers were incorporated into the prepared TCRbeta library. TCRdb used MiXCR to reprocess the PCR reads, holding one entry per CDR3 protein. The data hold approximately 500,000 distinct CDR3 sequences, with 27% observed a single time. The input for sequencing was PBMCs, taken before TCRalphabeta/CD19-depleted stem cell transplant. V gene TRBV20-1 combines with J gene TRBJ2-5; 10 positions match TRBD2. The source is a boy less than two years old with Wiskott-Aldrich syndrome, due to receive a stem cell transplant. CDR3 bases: TGCAGTGCTAGTTCCTGGCTAGCGGGAGAAGAGACCCAGTACTTC. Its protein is CSASSWLAGEETQYF.